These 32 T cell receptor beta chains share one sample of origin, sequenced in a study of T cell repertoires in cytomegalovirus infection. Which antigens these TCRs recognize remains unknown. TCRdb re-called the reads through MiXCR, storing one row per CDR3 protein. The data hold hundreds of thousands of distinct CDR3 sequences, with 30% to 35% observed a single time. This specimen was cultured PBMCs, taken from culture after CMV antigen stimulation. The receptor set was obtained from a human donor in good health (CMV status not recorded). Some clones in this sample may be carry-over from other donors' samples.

The CDR3: CASSLSTFHQPQHF. The CDR3 DNA reads TGTGCCAGCAGTTTATCTACCTTTCATCAGCCCCAGCATTTT. The chain employs TRBV12-3 or TRBV12-4 and TRBJ1-5; D not resolved. The germline V and J ends were trimmed by 2 bases and 5 bases, with 10 bases remaining between them. The CDR3 consists of 14 residues.

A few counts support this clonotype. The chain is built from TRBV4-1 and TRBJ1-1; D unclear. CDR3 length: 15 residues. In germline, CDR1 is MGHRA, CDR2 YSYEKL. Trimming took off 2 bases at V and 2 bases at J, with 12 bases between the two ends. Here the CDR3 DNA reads TGCGCCAGCAGCCAACCCTTCGCCTTTAACACTGAAGCTTTCTTT. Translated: CASSQPFAFNTEAFF.

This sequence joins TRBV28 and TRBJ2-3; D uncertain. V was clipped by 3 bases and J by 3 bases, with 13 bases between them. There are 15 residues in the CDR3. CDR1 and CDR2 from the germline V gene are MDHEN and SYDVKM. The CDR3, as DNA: TGTGCCAGCAGTTTCGGTGCGGTACGGACAGATACGCAGTATTTT. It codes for CASSFGAVRTDTQYF.

The CDR3 reads CASSVWDTQETQYF. Written as DNA, the CDR3 is TGTGCCAGCAGCGTCTGGGACACTCAAGAGACCCAGTACTTC. The genes are TRBV7-4 and TRBJ2-5; perhaps TRBD1 as D (6 bases). The V gene's germline CDR1 is SGHVT and CDR2 SQSDAQ. Trimming pared 5 bases from V and 2 bases from J, leaving 12 bases between. The CDR3 covers 14 residues.

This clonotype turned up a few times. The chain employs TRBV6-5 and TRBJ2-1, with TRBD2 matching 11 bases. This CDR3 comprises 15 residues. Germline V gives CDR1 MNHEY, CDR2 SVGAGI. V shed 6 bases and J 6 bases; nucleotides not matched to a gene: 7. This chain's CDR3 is CASSLLAGGSNEQFF. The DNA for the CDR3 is TGTGCCAGCAGCCTGCTAGCGGGGGGCTCCAATGAGCAGTTCTTC.

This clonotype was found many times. This CDR3 is CASSSFGGHTSQYF. DNA for the CDR3: TGTGCCAGCAGCTCGTTTGGAGGCCACACGTCCCAGTACTTC. This chain connects TRBV7-2 to TRBJ2-5, with TRBD2 as a possible D gene (5 bases). In germline, CDR1 is SGHTA, CDR2 FQGNSA. The CDR3 runs to 14 residues. The ends were cut back, 4 bases at V and 9 bases at J, with 18 bases in the middle.

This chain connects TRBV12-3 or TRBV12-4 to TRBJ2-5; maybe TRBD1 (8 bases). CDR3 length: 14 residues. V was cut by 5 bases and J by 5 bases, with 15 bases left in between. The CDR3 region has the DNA TGTGCCAGCAGTGGACAGGGAGGGTGGGAGACCCAGTACTTC. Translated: CASSGQGGWETQYF.

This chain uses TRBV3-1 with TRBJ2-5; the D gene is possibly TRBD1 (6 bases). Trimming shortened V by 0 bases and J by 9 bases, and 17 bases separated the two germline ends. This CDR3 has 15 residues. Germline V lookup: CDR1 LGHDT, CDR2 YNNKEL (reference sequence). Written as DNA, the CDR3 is TGTGCCAGCAGCCAAGATCTAGCAGGGGTTATGTCCCAGTACTTC. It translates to CASSQDLAGVMSQYF.

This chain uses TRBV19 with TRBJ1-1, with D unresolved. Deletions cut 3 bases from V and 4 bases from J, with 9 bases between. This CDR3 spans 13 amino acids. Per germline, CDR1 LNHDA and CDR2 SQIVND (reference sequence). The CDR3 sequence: CASSMRGSTEAFF. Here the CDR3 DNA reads TGTGCCAGTAGTATGCGGGGATCCACTGAAGCTTTCTTT.

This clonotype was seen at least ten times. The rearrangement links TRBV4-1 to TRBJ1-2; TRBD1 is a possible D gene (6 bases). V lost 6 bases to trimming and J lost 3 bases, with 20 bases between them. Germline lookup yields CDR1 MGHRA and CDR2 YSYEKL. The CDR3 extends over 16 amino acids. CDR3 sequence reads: CASRQLYRDKDYGYTF. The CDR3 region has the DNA TGCGCCAGCAGACAACTTTACCGGGACAAGGACTATGGCTACACCTTC.

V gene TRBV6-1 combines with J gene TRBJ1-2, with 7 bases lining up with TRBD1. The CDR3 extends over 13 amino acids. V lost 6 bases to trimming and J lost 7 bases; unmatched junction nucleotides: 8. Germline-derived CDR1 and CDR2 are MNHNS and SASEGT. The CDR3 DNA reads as TGTGCCAGCAGGTCCACAGGGGACGGTGGCTACACCTTC. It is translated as CASRSTGDGGYTF.

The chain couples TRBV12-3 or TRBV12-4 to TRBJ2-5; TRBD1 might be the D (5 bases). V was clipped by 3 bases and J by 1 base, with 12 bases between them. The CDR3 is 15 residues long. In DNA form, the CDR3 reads TGTGCCAGCAGTTTCGCAACCAGGGCCCAAGAGACCCAGTACTTC. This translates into CASSFATRAQETQYF.

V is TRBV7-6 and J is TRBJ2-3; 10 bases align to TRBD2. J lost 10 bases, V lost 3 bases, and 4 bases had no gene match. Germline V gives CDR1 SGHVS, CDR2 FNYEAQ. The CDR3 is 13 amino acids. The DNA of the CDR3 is TGTGCCAGCAGCTTTGCTAGCGGGGGCCCGCAGTATTTT. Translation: CASSFASGGPQYF.

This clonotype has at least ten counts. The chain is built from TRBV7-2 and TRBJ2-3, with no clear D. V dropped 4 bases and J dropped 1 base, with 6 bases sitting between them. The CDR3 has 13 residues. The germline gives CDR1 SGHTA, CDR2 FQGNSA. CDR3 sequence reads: CASSYRGTDTQYF. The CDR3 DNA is TGTGCCAGCAGCTACCGGGGCACAGATACGCAGTATTTT.

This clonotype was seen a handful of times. The CDR3 region is CASGPDYRGEQFF. The CDR3, as DNA: TGTGCTAGTGGACCAGACTACCGCGGGGAGCAGTTCTTC. V and J are TRBV12-5 and TRBJ2-1, with a tentative D call TRBD2 (5 bases). Germline CDR1 and CDR2: LGHNT and FRNRAP. Between the trimmed V and J ends, which lost 6 bases and 10 bases, there was a span of 16 bases. This CDR3 region has 13 residues.

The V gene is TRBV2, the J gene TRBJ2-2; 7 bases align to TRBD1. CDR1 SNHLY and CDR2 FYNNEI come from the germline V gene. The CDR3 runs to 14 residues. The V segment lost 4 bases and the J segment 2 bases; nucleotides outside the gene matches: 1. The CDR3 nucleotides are TGTGCCAGCAGTGGGGACAGCAACACCGGGGAGCTGTTTTTT. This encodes CASSGDSNTGELFF.

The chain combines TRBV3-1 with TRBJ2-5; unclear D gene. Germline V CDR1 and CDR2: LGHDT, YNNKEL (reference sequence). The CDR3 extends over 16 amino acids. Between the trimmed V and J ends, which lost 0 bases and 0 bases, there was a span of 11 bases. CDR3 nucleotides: TGTGCCAGCAGCCAAGATCGGGCGGATTACCAAGAGACCCAGTACTTC. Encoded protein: CASSQDRADYQETQYF.

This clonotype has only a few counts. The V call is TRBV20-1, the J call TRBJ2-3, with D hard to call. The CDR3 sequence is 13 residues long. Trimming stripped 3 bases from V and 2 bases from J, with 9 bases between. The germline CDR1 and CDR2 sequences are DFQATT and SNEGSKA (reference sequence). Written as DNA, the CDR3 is TGCAGTGCTAGTTACCGGACCACAGATACGCAGTATTTT. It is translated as CSASYRTTDTQYF.

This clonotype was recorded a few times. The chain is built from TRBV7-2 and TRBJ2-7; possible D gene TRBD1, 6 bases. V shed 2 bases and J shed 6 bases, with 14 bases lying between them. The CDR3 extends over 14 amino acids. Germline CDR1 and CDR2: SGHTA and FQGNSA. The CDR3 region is CASSLSHRAGEQYF. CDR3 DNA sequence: TGTGCCAGCAGCTTATCGCACAGGGCTGGCGAGCAGTACTTC.

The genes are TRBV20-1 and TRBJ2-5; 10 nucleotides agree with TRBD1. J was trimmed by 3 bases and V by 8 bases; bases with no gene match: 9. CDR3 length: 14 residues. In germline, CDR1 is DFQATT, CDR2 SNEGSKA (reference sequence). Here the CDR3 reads CSMERQGAKETQYF. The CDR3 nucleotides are TGCAGTATGGAAAGACAGGGGGCGAAAGAGACCCAGTACTTC.

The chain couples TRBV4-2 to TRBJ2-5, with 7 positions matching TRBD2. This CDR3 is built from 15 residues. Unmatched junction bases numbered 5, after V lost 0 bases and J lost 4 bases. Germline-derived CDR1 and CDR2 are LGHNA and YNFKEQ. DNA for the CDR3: TGTGCCAGCAGCCAAGAGAAGACGGGGGGAGAGACCCAGTACTTC. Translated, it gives CASSQEKTGGETQYF.

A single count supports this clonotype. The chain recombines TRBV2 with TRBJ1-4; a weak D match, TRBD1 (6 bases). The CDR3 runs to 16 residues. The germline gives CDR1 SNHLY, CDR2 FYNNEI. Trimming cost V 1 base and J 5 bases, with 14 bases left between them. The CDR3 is CASSEGPGTGNEKLFF. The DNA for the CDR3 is TGTGCCAGCAGTGAAGGGCCCGGAACAGGGAATGAAAAACTGTTTTTT.

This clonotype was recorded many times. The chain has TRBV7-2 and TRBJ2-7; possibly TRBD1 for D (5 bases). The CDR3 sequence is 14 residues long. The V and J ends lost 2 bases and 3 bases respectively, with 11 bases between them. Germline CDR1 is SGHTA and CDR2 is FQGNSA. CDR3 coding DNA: TGTGCCAGCAGCTTACTGGGGCAGGTCTACGAGCAGTACTTC. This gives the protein CASSLLGQVYEQYF.

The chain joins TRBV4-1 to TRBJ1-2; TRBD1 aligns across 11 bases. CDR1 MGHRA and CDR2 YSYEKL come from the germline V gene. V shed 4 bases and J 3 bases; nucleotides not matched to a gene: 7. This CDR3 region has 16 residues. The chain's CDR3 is CASSLVGQGADYGYTF. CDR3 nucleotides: TGCGCCAGCAGCCTCGTCGGACAGGGGGCCGACTATGGCTACACCTTC.

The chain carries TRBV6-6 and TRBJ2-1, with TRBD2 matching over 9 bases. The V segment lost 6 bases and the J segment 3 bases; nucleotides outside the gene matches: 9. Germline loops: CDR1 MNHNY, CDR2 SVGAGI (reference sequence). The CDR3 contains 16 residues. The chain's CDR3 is CASRPIGAGGYNEQFF. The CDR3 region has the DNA TGTGCCAGCAGGCCAATAGGAGCGGGGGGCTACAATGAGCAGTTCTTC.

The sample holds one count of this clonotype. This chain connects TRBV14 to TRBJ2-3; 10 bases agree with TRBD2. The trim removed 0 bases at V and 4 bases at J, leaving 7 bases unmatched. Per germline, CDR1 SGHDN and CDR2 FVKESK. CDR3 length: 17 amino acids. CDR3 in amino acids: CASSQEWLAGDADTQYF. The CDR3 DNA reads TGTGCCAGCAGCCAAGAATGGCTAGCGGGAGACGCAGATACGCAGTATTTT. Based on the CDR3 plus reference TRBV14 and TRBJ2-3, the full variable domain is EAGVTQFPSHSVIEKGQTVTLRCDPISGHDNLYWYRRVMGKEIKFLLHFVKESKQDESGMPNNRFLAERTGGTYSTLKVQPAELEDSGVYFCASSQEWLAGDADTQYFGPGTRLTVL.

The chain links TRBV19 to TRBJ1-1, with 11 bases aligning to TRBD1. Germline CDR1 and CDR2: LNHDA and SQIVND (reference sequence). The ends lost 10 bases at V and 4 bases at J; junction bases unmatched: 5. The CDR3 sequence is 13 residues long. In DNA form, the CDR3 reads TGTGCCACCAAAGGGACAGGGGGCACTGAAGCTTTCTTT. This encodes CATKGTGGTEAFF.

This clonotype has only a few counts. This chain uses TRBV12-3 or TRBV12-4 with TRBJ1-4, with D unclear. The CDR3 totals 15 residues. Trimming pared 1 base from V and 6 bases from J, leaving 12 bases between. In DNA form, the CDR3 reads TGTGCCAGCAGTTTAGTGTCACTCCCCGATGAAAAACTGTTTTTT. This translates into CASSLVSLPDEKLFF.

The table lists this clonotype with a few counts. The CDR3 reads CASRPGQFNGYTF. The CDR3 coding sequence is TGTGCCAGCAGACCGGGACAGTTTAATGGCTACACCTTC. This sequence joins TRBV27 and TRBJ1-2; TRBD1 matches 7 bases. From germline, CDR1 is MNHEY and CDR2 SMNVEV (reference sequence). CDR3 length equals 13 residues. After removal of 6 bases from V and 6 bases from J, the junction contained 7 bases not matched to a gene.

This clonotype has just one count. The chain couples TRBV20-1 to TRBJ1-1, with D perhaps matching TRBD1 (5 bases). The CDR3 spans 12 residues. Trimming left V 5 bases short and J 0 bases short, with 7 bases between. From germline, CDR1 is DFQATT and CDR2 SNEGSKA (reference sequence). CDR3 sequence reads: CSAGRVNTEAFF. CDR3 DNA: TGCAGTGCTGGCAGGGTGAACACTGAAGCTTTCTTT.

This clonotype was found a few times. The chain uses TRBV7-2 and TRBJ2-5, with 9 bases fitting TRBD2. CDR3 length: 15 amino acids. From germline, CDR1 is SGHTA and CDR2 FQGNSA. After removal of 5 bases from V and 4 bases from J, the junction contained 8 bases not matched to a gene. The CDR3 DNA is TGTGCCAGCAGCCAAAGAGCGGGGGGTTTAGAGACCCAGTACTTC. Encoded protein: CASSQRAGGLETQYF.

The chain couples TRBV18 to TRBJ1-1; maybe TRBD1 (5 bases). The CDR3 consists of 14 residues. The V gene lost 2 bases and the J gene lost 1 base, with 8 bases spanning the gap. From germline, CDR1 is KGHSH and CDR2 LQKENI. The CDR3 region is CASSPRTQNTEAFF. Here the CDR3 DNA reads TGTGCCAGCTCACCAAGGACACAGAACACTGAAGCTTTCTTT. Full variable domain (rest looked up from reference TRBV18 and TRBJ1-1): NAGVMQNPRHLVRRRGQEARLRCSPMKGHSHVYWYRQLPEEGLKFMVYLQKENIIDESGMPKERFSAEFPKEGPSILRIQQVVRGDSAAYFCASSPRTQNTEAFFGQGTRLTVV.